Below, 3 T cell receptor beta chains from the same sample are listed, as sequenced in a study of T-cell memory formation after mild COVID-19. MiXCR, applied by TCRdb to the 5' RACE reads, yields one record per CDR3 protein. The table has about 470,000 distinct CDR3 sequences, roughly 23% seen once; the top ten hold roughly an eighth. Source material: PBMCs or a T cell subset sorted from them (not recorded which). The receptors shown here come from an adult woman who had mild COVID-19 (a few samples of this study predate the infection). Cell type and time point are not known.

This clonotype occurred many times. The chain joins TRBV6-2 or TRBV6-3 to TRBJ1-6; 10 bases line up with TRBD1. Germline V gene data show CDR1 as MNHEY and CDR2 as SVGEGT. The CDR3 is 16 residues long. Trimming removed 5 bases from V and 6 bases from J; junction bases left unmatched: 7. The CDR3 DNA reads TGTGCCAGCAGTCCGCGGGACAGGGGTGTTAATTCACCCCTCCACTTT. Translating it yields CASSPRDRGVNSPLHF.

The rearrangement joins TRBV3-1 to TRBJ2-3, with 8 bases matching TRBD2. Germline CDR1 LGHDT, CDR2 YNNKEL (reference sequence). This CDR3 contains 12 residues. Trimming cost V 3 bases and J 12 bases; bases outside gene matches: 5. CDR3: CASSQAAGVQYF. The CDR3 DNA sequence: TGTGCCAGCAGCCAGGCAGCGGGGGTTCAGTATTTT.

In this sample, this clonotype turned up a few times. The chain is built from TRBV10-3 and TRBJ2-5, with a possible D match to TRBD2 (6 bases). V shed 2 bases and J shed 5 bases, with 12 bases lying between them. This CDR3 has 14 amino acids. Per the germline V gene, CDR1 is ENHRY and CDR2 is SYGVKD. The CDR3 DNA follows: TGTGCCATCAGTGAGCGGGGGACCGGGGAGACCCAGTACTTC. This codes for CAISERGTGETQYF.